The clone carrying this T cell receptor (beta chain) was counted only a few times. The target antigen is unknown. These data belong to a study of vaccination and CD4 T cells after COVID-19. Overall study: Six male and four female convalescents took part, two of them Hispanic. Vaccinees got either two BNT162b2 doses or two mRNA-1273 doses. Findings of the study overall: Convalescent patients showed a median around 90% of reactive clones that were seen only post-vaccination.

This sample's treatment: approximately 11-day PBMC culture with coronavirus spike peptide pools or control peptides (ViraFEST assay). With the Oncomine TCR Beta short-read assay, DNA from cultured CD4+ T cells was sequenced. TCRdb itself ran the PCR reads through MiXCR, one entry per CDR3 protein. The sample shows about 23,000 distinct CDR3 sequences, under 70% of them seen only once. CDR1 is MNHEY, CDR2 SVGAGI, per germline. This CDR3 has 14 residues. Trimming shortened V by 1 base and J by 1 base, and 5 bases separated the two germline ends. This sequence was found in a human donor who had recovered from COVID-19. Input material: CD4+ T cells from blood, cultured in vitro. The chain is built from TRBV6-5 and TRBJ1-5; D not certain. CDR3 sequence reads: CASSYWQSNQPQHF. The CDR3 DNA follows: TGTGCCAGCAGTTACTGGCAAAGCAATCAGCCCCAGCATTTT.